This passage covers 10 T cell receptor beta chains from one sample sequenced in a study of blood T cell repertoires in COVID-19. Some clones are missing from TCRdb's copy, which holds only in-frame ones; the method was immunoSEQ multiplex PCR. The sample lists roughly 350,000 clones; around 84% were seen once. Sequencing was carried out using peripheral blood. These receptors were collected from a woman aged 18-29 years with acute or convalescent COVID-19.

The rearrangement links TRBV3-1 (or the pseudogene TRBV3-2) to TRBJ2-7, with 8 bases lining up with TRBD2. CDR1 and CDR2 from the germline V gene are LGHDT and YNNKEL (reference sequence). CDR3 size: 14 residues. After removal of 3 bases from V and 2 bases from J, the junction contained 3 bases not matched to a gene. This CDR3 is CASSHERETYEQYF. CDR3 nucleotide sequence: TGTGCCAGCAGCCATGAGCGGGAGACCTACGAGCAGTACTTC.

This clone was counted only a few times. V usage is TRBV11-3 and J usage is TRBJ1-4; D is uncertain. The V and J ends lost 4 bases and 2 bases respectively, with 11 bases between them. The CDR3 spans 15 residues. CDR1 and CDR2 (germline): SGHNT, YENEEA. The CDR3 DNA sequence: TGTGCCAGCAGCTCAGAAACAGTGACTAATGAAAAACTGTTTTTT. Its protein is CASSSETVTNEKLFF.

CDR3: CASSGGTAEYEQYF. CDR3 coding DNA: TGTGCCAGCAGCGGCGGGACTGCTGAATACGAGCAGTACTTC. V usage is TRBV9 and J usage is TRBJ2-7, with a weak D call TRBD2 (6 bases). Trimming removed 3 bases at V and 4 bases at J, with 14 bases between. Germline loops: CDR1 SGDLS, CDR2 YYNGEE. This CDR3 region has 14 residues.

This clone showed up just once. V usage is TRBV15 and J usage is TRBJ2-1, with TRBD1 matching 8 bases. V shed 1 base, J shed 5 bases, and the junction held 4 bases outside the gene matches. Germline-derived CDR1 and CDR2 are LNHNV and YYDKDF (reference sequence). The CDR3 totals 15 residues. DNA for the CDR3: TGTGCCACCAGCAGAGGACAGGGGAAAGACAATGAGCAGTTCTTC. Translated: CATSRGQGKDNEQFF.

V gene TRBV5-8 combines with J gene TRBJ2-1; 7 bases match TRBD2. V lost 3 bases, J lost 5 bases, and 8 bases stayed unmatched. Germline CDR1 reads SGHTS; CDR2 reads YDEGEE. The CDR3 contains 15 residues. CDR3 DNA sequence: TGTGCCAGCAGCTCGCCGCTAGCGGTTGACAATGAGCAGTTCTTC. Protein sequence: CASSSPLAVDNEQFF. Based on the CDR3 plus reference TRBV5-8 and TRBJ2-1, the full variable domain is EAGVTQSPTHLIKTRGQQATLRCSPISGHTSVYWYQQALGLGLQFLLWYDEGEERNRGNFPPRFSGRQFPNYSSELNVNALELEDSALYLCASSSPLAVDNEQFFGPGTRLTVL.

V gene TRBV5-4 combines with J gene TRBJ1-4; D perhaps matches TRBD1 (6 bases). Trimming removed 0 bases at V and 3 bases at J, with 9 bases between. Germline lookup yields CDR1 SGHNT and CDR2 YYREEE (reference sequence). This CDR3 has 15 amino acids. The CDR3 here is CASSLAAGANEKLFF. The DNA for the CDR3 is TGTGCCAGCAGCTTGGCGGCAGGGGCTAATGAAAAACTGTTTTTT.

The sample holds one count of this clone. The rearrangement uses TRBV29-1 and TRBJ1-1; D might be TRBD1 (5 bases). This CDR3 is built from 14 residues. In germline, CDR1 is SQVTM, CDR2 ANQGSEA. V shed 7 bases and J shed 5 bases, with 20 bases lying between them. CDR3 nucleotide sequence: TGCAGCGCCGTCGACGCAACAGGTCGGACTGAAGCTTTCTTT. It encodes CSAVDATGRTEAFF.

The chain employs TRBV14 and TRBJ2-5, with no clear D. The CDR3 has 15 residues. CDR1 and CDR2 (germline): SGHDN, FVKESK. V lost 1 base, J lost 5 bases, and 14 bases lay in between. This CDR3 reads CASSQAFSPKETQYF. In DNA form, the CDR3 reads TGTGCCAGCAGCCAAGCGTTCAGTCCCAAGGAGACCCAGTACTTC. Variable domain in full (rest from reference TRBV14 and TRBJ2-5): EAGVTQFPSHSVIEKGQTVTLRCDPISGHDNLYWYRRVMGKEIKFLLHFVKESKQDESGMPNNRFLAERTGGTYSTLKVQPAELEDSGVYFCASSQAFSPKETQYFGPGTRLLVL.

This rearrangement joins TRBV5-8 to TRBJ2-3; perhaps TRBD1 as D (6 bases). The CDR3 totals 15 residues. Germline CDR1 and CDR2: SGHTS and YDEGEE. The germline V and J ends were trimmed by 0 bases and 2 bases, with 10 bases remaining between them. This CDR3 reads CASSLGQEITDTQYF. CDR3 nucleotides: TGTGCCAGCAGCTTGGGACAGGAGATCACAGATACGCAGTATTTT.

This chain's CDR3 is CAIRQTDTDTEAFF. CDR3 in DNA: TGTGCCATCAGACAGACAGACACGGACACTGAAGCTTTCTTT. The chain couples TRBV10-3 to TRBJ1-1; the D gene is possibly TRBD1 (5 bases). There are 14 residues in the CDR3. Germline V CDR1 and CDR2: ENHRY, SYGVKD. V lost 6 bases and J lost 3, with 14 bases in between.